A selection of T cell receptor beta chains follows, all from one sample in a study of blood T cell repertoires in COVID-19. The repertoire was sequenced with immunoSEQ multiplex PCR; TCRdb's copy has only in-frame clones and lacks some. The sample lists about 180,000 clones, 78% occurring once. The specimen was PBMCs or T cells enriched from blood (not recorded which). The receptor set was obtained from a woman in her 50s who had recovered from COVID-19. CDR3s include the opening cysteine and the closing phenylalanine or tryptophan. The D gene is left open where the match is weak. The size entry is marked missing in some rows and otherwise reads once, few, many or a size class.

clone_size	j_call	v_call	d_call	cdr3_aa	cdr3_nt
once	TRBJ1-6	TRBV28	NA	CASSQDTNSPLHF	TGTGCCAGCAGTCAGGACACCAATTCACCCCTCCACTTT
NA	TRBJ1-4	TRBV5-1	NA	CASSDRGTPGEKLFF	TGCGCCAGCAGCGATCGAGGCACCCCCGGAGAAAAACTGTTTTTT
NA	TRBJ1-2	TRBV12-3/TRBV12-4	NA	CASSWEEIYGYTF	TGTGCCAGCAGTTGGGAGGAGATCTATGGCTACACCTTC
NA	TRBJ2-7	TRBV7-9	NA	CATHQGSSYEQYF	TGTGCCACTCATCAGGGAAGCTCCTACGAGCAGTACTTC
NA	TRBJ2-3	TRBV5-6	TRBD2	CASRELAGIYTDTQYF	TGTGCCAGCAGAGAACTAGCGGGCATCTACACAGATACGCAGTATTTT
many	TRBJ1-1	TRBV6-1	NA	CASSEGGKNTEAFF	TGTGCCAGCAGTGAAGGGGGCAAGAACACTGAAGCTTTCTTT
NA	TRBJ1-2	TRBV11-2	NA	CASSLDRNYGYTF	TGTGCCAGCAGCTTAGATCGTAACTATGGCTACACCTTC
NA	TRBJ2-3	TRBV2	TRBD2	CASGGLASADTQYF	TGTGCCAGCGGGGGACTAGCGTCGGCAGATACGCAGTATTTT
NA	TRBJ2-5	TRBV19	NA	CASSYSETQYF	TGTGCCAGTAGCTATAGCGAGACCCAGTACTTC
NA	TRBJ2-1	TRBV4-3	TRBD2	CASSQGLAPTDEQFF	TGCGCCAGCAGCCAAGGACTAGCGCCCACCGATGAGCAGTTCTTC
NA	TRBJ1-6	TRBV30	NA	CAWSVRVVDSPLHF	TGTGCCTGGAGTGTACGAGTCGTTGATTCACCCCTCCACTTT
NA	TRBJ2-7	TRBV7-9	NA	CASSSTDRYTYEQYF	TGTGCCAGCAGCTCCACCGACAGATACACCTACGAGCAGTACTTC
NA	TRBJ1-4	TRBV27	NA	CASSSGHEKLFF	TGTGCCAGCAGTTCAGGCCATGAAAAACTGTTTTTT
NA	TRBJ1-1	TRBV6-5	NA	CASTLSGNTEAFF	TGTGCCAGCACCCTATCGGGGAACACTGAAGCTTTCTTT
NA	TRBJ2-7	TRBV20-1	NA	CSASRELAYEQYF	TGCAGTGCTAGTAGGGAGCTAGCGTACGAGCAGTACTTC
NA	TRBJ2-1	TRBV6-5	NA	CATLPGSGNEQFF	TGTGCCACTCTACCTGGGTCAGGGAATGAGCAGTTCTTC
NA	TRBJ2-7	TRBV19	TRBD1	CASSMQGVNLTAYEQYF	TGTGCCAGTAGTATGCAGGGGGTTAACCTCACAGCGTACGAGCAGTACTTC
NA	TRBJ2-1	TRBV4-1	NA	CASSQQPAKSFRRGAFF	TGCGCCAGCAGCCAGCAACCAGCCAAGAGTTTCCGGAGGGGCGCTTTCTTC
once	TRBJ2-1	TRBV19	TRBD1	CASRKDRGQNEQFF	TGTGCCAGTAGGAAGGACAGGGGGCAAAATGAGCAGTTCTTC
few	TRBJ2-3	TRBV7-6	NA	CASSLAGTFSDTQYF	TGTGCCAGCAGCTTAGCCGGGACTTTCTCAGATACGCAGTATTTT
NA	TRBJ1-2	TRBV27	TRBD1	CASGSLDRGKYGYTF	TGTGCCAGCGGATCTTTGGACAGGGGGAAATATGGCTACACCTTC
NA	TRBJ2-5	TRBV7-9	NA	CAHGGANQETQYF	TGTGCCCATGGGGGGGCTAACCAAGAGACCCAGTACTTC
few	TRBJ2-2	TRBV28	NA	CASSLDRTGELFF	TGTGCCAGCAGTCTCGACAGGACCGGGGAGCTGTTTTTT
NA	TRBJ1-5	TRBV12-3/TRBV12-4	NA	CASSQDSNLPQHF	TGTGCCAGCAGTCAGGACAGCAACCTCCCCCAGCATTTT
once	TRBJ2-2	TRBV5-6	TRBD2	CASRFRPTGTSTGELFF	TGTGCCAGCAGGTTTAGGCCCACCGGGACTAGCACCGGGGAGCTGTTTTTT
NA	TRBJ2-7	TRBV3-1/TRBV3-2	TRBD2	CASSQDRLAGVTGEQYF	TGTGCCAGCAGCCAAGATAGACTAGCGGGAGTCACAGGCGAGCAGTACTTC
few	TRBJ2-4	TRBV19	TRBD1	CASSRRGREENIQYF	TGTGCCAGTAGTCGCAGGGGGCGAGAGGAAAACATTCAGTACTTC
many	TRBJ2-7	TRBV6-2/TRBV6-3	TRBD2	CASSVRLAGLYEQYF	TGTGCCAGCAGTGTACGACTAGCGGGACTCTACGAGCAGTACTTC
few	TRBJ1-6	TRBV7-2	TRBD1	CASSSGQGAFQNSPLHF	TGTGCCAGCAGCTCGGGACAGGGGGCGTTTCAGAATTCACCCCTCCACTTT
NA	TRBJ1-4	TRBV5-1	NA	CASSFDAQGTNEKLFF	TGCGCCAGCAGCTTCGACGCACAGGGAACTAATGAAAAACTGTTTTTT
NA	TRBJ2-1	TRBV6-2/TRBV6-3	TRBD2	CASSKASGRASAWNEQFF	TGTGCCAGCAGTAAGGCTAGCGGGAGGGCCTCTGCGTGGAATGAGCAGTTCTTC
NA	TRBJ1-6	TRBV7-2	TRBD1	CASSSRQGRDSPLHF	TGTGCCAGCAGCTCGCGACAGGGTCGGGATTCACCCCTCCACTTT
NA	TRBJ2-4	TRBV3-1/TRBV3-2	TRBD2	CASSQTLAGGHIQYF	TGTGCCAGCAGCCAAACTCTAGCGGGAGGTCACATTCAGTACTTC
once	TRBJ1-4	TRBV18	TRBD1	CASSPLQGARGKLFF	TGTGCCAGCTCACCTTTACAGGGGGCACGGGGAAAACTGTTTTTT
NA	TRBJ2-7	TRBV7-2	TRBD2	CASSLGTSGISYEQYF	TGTGCCAGCAGCTTAGGGACTAGCGGGATCTCCTACGAGCAGTACTTC
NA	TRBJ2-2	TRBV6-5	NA	CASSLQRVPTGELFF	TGTGCCAGCAGTCTCCAGAGGGTTCCAACCGGGGAGCTGTTTTTT
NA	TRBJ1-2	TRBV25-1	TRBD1	CASSTTGTGTSGYTF	TGTGCCAGCAGTACAACCGGGACAGGGACGTCGGGCTACACCTTC
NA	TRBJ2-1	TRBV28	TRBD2	CASSLMAGVSYNEQFF	TGTGCCAGCAGTTTAATGGCGGGAGTATCCTACAATGAGCAGTTCTTC
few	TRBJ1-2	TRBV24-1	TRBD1	CATSGGQGYNYGYTF	TGTGCCACCAGTGGGGGACAGGGGTACAACTATGGCTACACCTTC
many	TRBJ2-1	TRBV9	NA	CASSVHGGARGPNEQFF	TGTGCCAGCAGCGTCCACGGAGGAGCCCGGGGTCCGAATGAGCAGTTCTTC
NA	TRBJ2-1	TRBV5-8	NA	CASSLPRVDEQFF	TGTGCCAGCAGCTTGCCCAGGGTAGATGAGCAGTTCTTC